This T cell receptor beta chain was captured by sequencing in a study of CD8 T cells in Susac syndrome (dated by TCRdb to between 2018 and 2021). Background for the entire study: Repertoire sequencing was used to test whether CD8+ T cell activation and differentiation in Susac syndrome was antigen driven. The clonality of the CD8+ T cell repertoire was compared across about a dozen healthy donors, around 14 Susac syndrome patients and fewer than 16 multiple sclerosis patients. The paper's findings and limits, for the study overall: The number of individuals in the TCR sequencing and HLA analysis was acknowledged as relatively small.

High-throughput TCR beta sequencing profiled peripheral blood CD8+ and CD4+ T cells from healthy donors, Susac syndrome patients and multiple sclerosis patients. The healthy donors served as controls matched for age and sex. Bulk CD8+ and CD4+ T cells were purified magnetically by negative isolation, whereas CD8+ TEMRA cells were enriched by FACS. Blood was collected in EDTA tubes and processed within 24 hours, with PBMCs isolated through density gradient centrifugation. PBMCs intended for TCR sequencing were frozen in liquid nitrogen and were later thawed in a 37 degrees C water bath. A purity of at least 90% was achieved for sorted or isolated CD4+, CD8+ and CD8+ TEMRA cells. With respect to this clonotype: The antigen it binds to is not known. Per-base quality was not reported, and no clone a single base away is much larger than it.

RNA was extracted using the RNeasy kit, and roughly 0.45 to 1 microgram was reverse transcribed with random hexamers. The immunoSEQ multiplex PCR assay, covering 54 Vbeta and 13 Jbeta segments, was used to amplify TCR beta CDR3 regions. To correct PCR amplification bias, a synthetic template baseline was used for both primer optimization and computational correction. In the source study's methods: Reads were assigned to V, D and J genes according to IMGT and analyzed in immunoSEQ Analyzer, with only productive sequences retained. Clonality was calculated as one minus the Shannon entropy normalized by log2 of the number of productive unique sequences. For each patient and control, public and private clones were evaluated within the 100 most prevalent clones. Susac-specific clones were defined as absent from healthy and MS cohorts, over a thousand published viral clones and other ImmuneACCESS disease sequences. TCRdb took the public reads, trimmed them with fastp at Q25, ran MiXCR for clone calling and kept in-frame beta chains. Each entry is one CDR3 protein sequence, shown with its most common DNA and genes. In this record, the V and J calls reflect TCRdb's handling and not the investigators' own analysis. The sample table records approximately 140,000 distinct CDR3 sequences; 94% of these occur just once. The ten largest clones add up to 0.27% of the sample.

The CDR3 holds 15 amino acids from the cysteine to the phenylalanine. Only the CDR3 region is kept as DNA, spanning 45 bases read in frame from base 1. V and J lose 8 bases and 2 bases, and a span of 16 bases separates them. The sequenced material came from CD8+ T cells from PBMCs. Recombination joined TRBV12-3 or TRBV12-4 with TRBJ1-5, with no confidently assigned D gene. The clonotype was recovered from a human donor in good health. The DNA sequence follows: TGTGCCAGCGCCGTGGGGTTGAATGGCAATCAGCCCCAGCATTTT. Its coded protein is CASAVGLNGNQPQHF.